Listed here are 23 T cell receptor beta chains from one sample, sequenced in a study of blood T cells in healthy people across ages. Alongside a J-beta primer mix, a sample-barcoded 5' primer served in a second PCR lasting about 7 to 11 cycles. TCRdb fed the 5' RACE reads into MiXCR, producing one record per CDR3 protein. The table has about 680,000 distinct CDR3 sequences, around 45% seen once. The specimen was blood. These receptors all stem from an older woman in good health.

The rearrangement uses TRBV10-2 and TRBJ1-6; D remains unclear. V was cut by 11 bases and J by 7 bases, with 15 bases left in between. From germline, CDR1 is WSHSY and CDR2 SAAADI. This CDR3 spans 13 amino acids. This CDR3 reads CAGKDGLNSPLHF. CDR3 DNA sequence: TGCGCCGGCAAAGACGGGTTAAATTCACCCCTCCACTTT.

This clonotype has a handful of counts. The chain has TRBV5-1 and TRBJ2-7, with 11 bases matching TRBD2. V lost 0 bases, J lost 4 bases, and 6 bases stayed unmatched. The CDR3 is 16 residues long. CDR1 is SGHRS and CDR2 is YFSETQ in the germline V gene. CDR3 DNA: TGCGCCAGCAGCTTGGCGGGACTAGCGGAGGAGTACGAGCAGTACTTC. Encoded protein: CASSLAGLAEEYEQYF.

This clonotype occurred once. The J gene is TRBJ2-1, the V gene TRBV7-3, with a possible D match to TRBD1 (5 bases). CDR3 length: 16 amino acids. Germline V CDR1 and CDR2: SGHTA, FQGTGA. V was pared by 5 bases and J by 0 bases, with 14 bases between. The CDR3 DNA sequence: TGTGCCAGCAGCCCGGGTAGGGGAAGCTCCTACAATGAGCAGTTCTTC. Translated: CASSPGRGSSYNEQFF.

Only a few counts were recorded for this clonotype. The chain joins TRBV6-6 to TRBJ2-7; 7 bases line up with TRBD1. The CDR3 extends over 15 amino acids. The ends lost 0 bases at V and 2 bases at J; junction bases unmatched: 4. CDR1 MNHNY and CDR2 SVGAGI come from the germline V gene (reference sequence). CDR3 in amino acids: CASSYSTQGPYEQYF. The CDR3, as DNA: TGTGCCAGCAGTTACTCGACACAGGGGCCCTACGAGCAGTACTTC.

V gene TRBV20-1 combines with J gene TRBJ2-4; D is perhaps TRBD1 (5 bases). With the DNA end fitting TRBJ2-7 better, the J assignment may be wrong. The CDR3 extends over 13 amino acids. Germline CDR1 is DFQATT and CDR2 is SNEGSKA (reference sequence). This CDR3 is CSARPGHFYEQYF. The CDR3 DNA follows: TGCAGTGCTAGACCTGGACACTTCTACGAGCAGTACTTC.

V and J are TRBV10-3 and TRBJ2-1; 7 bases agree with TRBD2. Germline-derived CDR1 and CDR2 are ENHRY and SYGVKD. V trimming: 1 base; J trimming: 8 bases; junction bases outside the gene matches: 8. This CDR3 is 15 amino acids long. The CDR3 region is CAISEYSGGSDEQFF. In DNA, the CDR3 is TGTGCCATCAGTGAGTATAGTGGCGGGAGCGATGAGCAGTTCTTC.

The rearrangement joins TRBV11-1 to TRBJ2-2; 7 positions match TRBD1. The CDR3 extends over 15 amino acids. Per the germline V gene, CDR1 is SGHAT and CDR2 is FQDESV (reference sequence). V lost 5 bases, J lost 1 base, and 4 bases stayed unmatched. CDR3 nucleotide sequence: TGTGCCAGCAGCCCCCGACAGGGGAACACCGGGGAGCTGTTTTTT. This encodes CASSPRQGNTGELFF.

The CDR3 DNA follows: TGTGCCAGCAGCTTGGGCTACAGGACGACATCTGGCACAGATACGCAGTATTTT. Amino acid sequence: CASSLGYRTTSGTDTQYF. The V call is TRBV5-5, the J call TRBJ2-3; D is possibly TRBD1 (5 bases). Germline V gene lookup returns CDR1 SGHKS and CDR2 YYEKEE (reference sequence). Between the trimmed V and J ends, which lost 0 bases and 1 base, there was a span of 18 bases. This CDR3 is 18 amino acids long.

Only a few counts were recorded for this clonotype. This chain uses TRBV10-3 with TRBJ1-1, with D tentatively TRBD1 (6 bases). The length of the CDR3 is 13 residues. Germline V gives CDR1 ENHRY, CDR2 SYGVKD. The germline V and J ends were trimmed by 3 bases and 4 bases, with 9 bases remaining between them. The CDR3 DNA is TGTGCCATCAGTGAACAGGGAGTCACTGAAGCTTTCTTT. Its translation: CAISEQGVTEAFF.

This chain links TRBV6-5 with TRBJ2-1; D perhaps matches TRBD2 (6 bases). Trimming stripped 4 bases from V and 4 bases from J, with 17 bases between. Germline V lookup: CDR1 MNHEY, CDR2 SVGAGI. This CDR3 is built from 16 residues. The CDR3 is CASSSSAISQYNEQFF. DNA for the CDR3: TGTGCCAGCAGTTCTAGCGCAATTAGTCAATACAATGAGCAGTTCTTC.

This clonotype was seen only a few times. Written as DNA, the CDR3 is TGTGCCAGCAGCGTCTCCGGGACACCGGACAATGAGCAGTTCTTC. This encodes CASSVSGTPDNEQFF. The rearrangement uses TRBV7-8 and TRBJ2-1, with a possible D match to TRBD1 (6 bases). The CDR3 runs 15 residues. V dropped 5 bases and J dropped 5 bases, with 16 bases sitting between them. Germline lookup yields CDR1 SGHVS and CDR2 FQNEAQ.

In its sample, this clonotype was seen many times. The chain combines TRBV20-1 with TRBJ2-1; D might be TRBD2 (7 bases). V shed 1 base and J shed 0 bases, with 16 bases lying between them. Germline CDR1 is DFQATT and CDR2 is SNEGSKA (reference sequence). This CDR3 region has 17 residues. The CDR3 loop reads CSARALGGRDSYNEQFF. For the CDR3, the DNA is TGCAGTGCTAGAGCCTTAGGGGGGAGGGACTCCTACAATGAGCAGTTCTTC.

Points on this clonotype: One junction end disagrees with the germline gene, perhaps due to a read error. The V gene is TRBV6-1, the J gene TRBJ1-6; D not resolved. Germline V gene sequence: CDR1 MNHNS, CDR2 SASEGT. There are 13 residues in the CDR3. The CDR3 nucleotides read TGTGCCAGCAGTGAAGTGTCCGGTTCACCCCTCAACTTT. Its protein is CASSEVSGSPLNF.

As for this clonotype: Just one base apart from a much larger clone, this may be a read error. This rearrangement joins TRBV5-1 to TRBJ2-7; 8 positions agree with TRBD1. Germline assignment: CDR1 SGHRS and CDR2 YFSETQ. V was pared by 0 bases and J by 3 bases, with 2 bases of the junction left unmatched. This CDR3 region has 14 residues. The CDR3 coding sequence is TGCGCCAGCAGCTTGGTCACAGGGGGCTACGAGCAGTACTTC. Amino acid sequence: CASSLVTGGYEQYF.

The chain combines TRBV15 with TRBJ1-2, with D perhaps matching TRBD1 (5 bases). The V gene's germline CDR1 is LNHNV and CDR2 YYDKDF (reference sequence). V was shortened by 3 bases and J by 6 bases, with 14 bases between the two germline ends. CDR3 size: 14 residues. DNA for the CDR3: TGTGCCACCAGCAGGGCGGATCAGGGACATGGCTACACCTTC. Translating it yields CATSRADQGHGYTF.

V gene TRBV12-3 or TRBV12-4 combines with J gene TRBJ2-5; either TRBD1 or TRBD2 may fit D (5 bases each). The V gene lost 7 bases and the J gene lost 5 bases, with 20 bases spanning the gap. The CDR3 is 15 residues long. DNA of the CDR3: TGTGCCAGCACTATACCAATGGGGGAGCCGGAGACCCAGTACTTC. Translation: CASTIPMGEPETQYF.

The J gene is TRBJ2-1, the V gene TRBV4-2; TRBD1 or TRBD2 may be the D gene (6 bases each). V lost 0 bases and J lost 5, with 11 bases in between. This CDR3 comprises 15 residues. Germline CDR1 and CDR2: LGHNA and YNFKEQ. The DNA of the CDR3 is TGTGCCAGCAGCCAAGAAGGGGGGCGCAACAATGAGCAGTTCTTC. It translates to CASSQEGGRNNEQFF.

To note about this clonotype: A clone one base away is much larger, so this may be a read error. The V and J genes are TRBV5-1 and TRBJ2-5; 10 nucleotides line up with TRBD2. The CDR3 has 16 residues. Unmatched junction bases numbered 10, after V lost 4 bases and J lost 4 bases. Germline V gene sequence: CDR1 SGHRS, CDR2 YFSETQ. The CDR3 sequence is CASSPGLAEAGETQYF. In DNA form, the CDR3 reads TGCGCCAGCAGCCCTGGACTAGCGGAAGCAGGAGAGACCCAGTACTTC.

This clonotype was found a few times. Here the CDR3 reads CASRGQGAYEQYF. As DNA, the CDR3 is TGTGCCAGCAGGGGACAGGGCGCCTACGAGCAGTACTTC. The gene calls are TRBV6-2 or TRBV6-3 and TRBJ2-7; 9 nucleotides align to TRBD1. With V trimmed by 6 bases and J by 2 bases, 2 bases remained unmatched. The CDR3 extends over 13 amino acids. Per the germline V gene, CDR1 is MNHEY and CDR2 is SVGEGT.

This clonotype was detected a few times. DNA of the CDR3: TGTGCCAGCAGCTCCCGGGGGGGGCGGTACGAGCAGTACTTC. As protein: CASSSRGGRYEQYF. V usage is TRBV7-2 and J usage is TRBJ2-7; 8 bases align to TRBD2. V lost 4 bases, J lost 4 bases, and 6 bases stayed unmatched. The CDR3 extends over 14 amino acids. Looked up from germline, CDR1 is SGHTA and CDR2 is FQGNSA.

The CDR3 region has the DNA TGCAGTGCCGTGCCTTGGCAGGGTGTGGACGAGCAGTACTTC. Its translation: CSAVPWQGVDEQYF. The gene calls are TRBV20-1 and TRBJ2-7; a weak D match, TRBD1 (5 bases). The germline V and J ends were trimmed by 6 bases and 5 bases, with 20 bases remaining between them. Germline CDR1 is DFQATT and CDR2 is SNEGSKA (reference sequence). The CDR3 runs to 14 residues.

This sequence joins TRBV12-3 or TRBV12-4 and TRBJ2-1, with TRBD2 identical over 12 bases. CDR3 size: 17 residues. The V and J ends lost 4 bases and 0 bases, in that order; junction bases with no gene match: 4. The CDR3 DNA sequence: TGTGCCAGCAGTTCCCGACTAGCGGGGGTCTCCTACAATGAGCAGTTCTTC. Translated: CASSSRLAGVSYNEQFF.

V is TRBV5-1 and J is TRBJ2-2, with D hard to call. V lost 9 bases and J 1 base, leaving 10 bases between the germline ends. From germline, CDR1 is SGHRS and CDR2 YFSETQ. The CDR3 runs to 13 residues. In nucleotides, the CDR3 is TGCGCCAACCGCAAGGGGAACACCGGGGAGCTGTTTTTT. Translation: CANRKGNTGELFF.